These T cell receptor beta chains were read from a single sample in a study of T-cell memory formation after mild COVID-19. One entry per CDR3 protein results from TCRdb running MiXCR on the 5' RACE reads. The sample has 400,000 or so distinct CDR3 sequences; roughly 20% are singletons. Sequenced: PBMCs or a T cell subset sorted from them (not recorded which). The receptors here all came from an adult woman who had mild COVID-19 (a few samples of this study predate the infection). Cell type and time point are not known. CDR3s leave out the opening cysteine and the closing phenylalanine or tryptophan.

J,V,CDR3
TRBJ2-7,TRBV18,ASSPVGAYEQY
TRBJ2-1,TRBV3-1,ASSQAAGGYNEQF
TRBJ1-2,TRBV7-2,ASSLLEGYT
TRBJ2-7,TRBV7-2,ASNTGTELMEQY
TRBJ1-5,TRBV20-1,SAPPLGAYSNQPQH
TRBJ2-7,TRBV9,ASSVANYEQY
TRBJ2-1,TRBV11-3,ASSSWPYNEQF
TRBJ2-7,TRBV20-1,SAMGLAGEQY
TRBJ1-2,TRBV18,ASSPPILDRGNYGYT
TRBJ1-1,TRBV7-9,ASRATLGTEAF
TRBJ2-7,TRBV2,ASLLALGYEQY
TRBJ2-4,TRBV11-2,ASSSSGLAENKNIQY
TRBJ1-6,TRBV30,AWSVGGGRSPLH
TRBJ2-6,TRBV18,ASSPPSGGANVLT
TRBJ2-1,TRBV4-3,ASSQDKSGGYNEQF
TRBJ2-5,TRBV2,ASPERQALNQY
TRBJ1-2,TRBV6-1,ASSELGRTGPYGYT
TRBJ2-5,TRBV12-3/TRBV12-4,ASSYGPFGETQY
TRBJ2-1,TRBV20-1,SARPRLAGGLYNEQF
TRBJ2-1,TRBV6-2/TRBV6-3,ASSYRQVGGGSYNEQF
TRBJ2-1,TRBV5-5,ASSPGRLAGVNEQF
TRBJ1-2,TRBV3-1,ASSHLSRQNYGYT
TRBJ2-7,TRBV27,ASSLGGLASEQY
TRBJ2-3,TRBV4-2,ASSRAAFTDTQY
TRBJ2-3,TRBV19,ASSQRQVRRTDTQY
TRBJ1-1,TRBV24-1,ATSDSRGVGTEAF
TRBJ2-3,TRBV9,ASSAGTSGGSDTQY
TRBJ2-7,TRBV9,ASSKEATYEQY
TRBJ2-1,TRBV15,ATSTSPPGKQF
TRBJ2-2,TRBV9,ASSVGGLPNTGELF
TRBJ2-1,TRBV2,ASSVGVRGEQF
TRBJ1-2,TRBV20-1,SAPGLQHYGYT
TRBJ1-1,TRBV11-3,ASSSRDSSVMNTEAF
TRBJ2-2,TRBV12-3/TRBV12-4,ASSLAIRSGELF
TRBJ1-2,TRBV12-3/TRBV12-4,ASGLQGRYGYT
TRBJ2-5,TRBV12-3/TRBV12-4,ASSLGSDSQETQY
TRBJ2-1,TRBV7-6,ASSPGLAGEPANEQF
TRBJ2-1,TRBV19,ASSMGPGLQVNEQF
TRBJ2-5,TRBV11-2,ASSLGAARETQY
TRBJ1-2,TRBV5-1,ASSLDRGPDYT
TRBJ2-7,TRBV12-3/TRBV12-4,ASKASGSYEQY
TRBJ2-1,TRBV2,ASRKASGRLNEQF
TRBJ2-3,TRBV12-3/TRBV12-4,ASSLRAWTDTQY